Given below is one T cell receptor beta chain in context. TCRdb independently ran MiXCR on the 5' RACE reads; one entry per CDR3 protein. This table holds about 430,000 distinct CDR3 sequences, around 17% found once. This record belongs to a study of T-cell memory formation after mild COVID-19. This CDR3 is built from 13 residues. The V gene's germline CDR1 is SGHRS and CDR2 YFSETQ. V lost 1 base, J lost 4 bases, and 8 bases lay in between. This sequence was found in a young man who had mild COVID-19 (a few samples of this study predate the infection). Cell type and time point are not known. Sequenced input: PBMCs or a T cell subset sorted from them (not recorded which). J is TRBJ1-1 and V is TRBV5-1, with a possible D match to TRBD1 (6 bases). Here the CDR3 reads CASSLIRGTEAFF. The DNA of the CDR3 is TGCGCCAGCAGCTTGATCAGGGGCACTGAAGCTTTCTTT. Together with reference TRBV5-1 and TRBJ1-1, the CDR3 gives the full variable domain: KAGVTQTPRYLIKTRGQQVTLSCSPISGHRSVSWYQQTPGQGLQFLFEYFSETQRNKGNFPGRFSGRQFSNSRSEMNVSTLELGDSALYLCASSLIRGTEAFFGQGTRLTVV.